Below are 9 T cell receptor beta chains sequenced from a single sample in a study of OX40 agonist ivuxolimab in advanced cancers. Sequenced by immunoSEQ multiplex PCR; TCRdb stores in-frame clones only, minus some. The sample holds about 73,000 clones, over 80% seen once. The starting material was CD4+ or CD8+ T cells sorted from blood, obtained in a trial of the OX40 agonist ivuxolimab. Every receptor here comes from an adult with an advanced solid tumor such as melanoma, head and neck, liver or kidney cancer.

The V gene is TRBV4-1, the J gene TRBJ2-1; 11 bases map to TRBD2. From germline, CDR1 is MGHRA and CDR2 YSYEKL. The CDR3 totals 15 residues. V gave up 1 base and J gave up 7 bases; unmatched junction bases: 3. CDR3 coding DNA: TGCGCCAGCAGCCAAGTTGTAGCGGGGGGGAATGAGCAGTTCTTC. Its protein product is CASSQVVAGGNEQFF.

The rearrangement links TRBV6-5 to TRBJ2-1, with D perhaps TRBD1 (6 bases). Germline V gene lookup returns CDR1 MNHEY and CDR2 SVGAGI. This CDR3 has 13 residues. Trimming pared 4 bases from V and 9 bases from J, leaving 13 bases between. The CDR3: CASSSPRGSEQFF. The CDR3 DNA reads TGTGCCAGCAGTTCCCCCAGGGGATCTGAGCAGTTCTTC.

The rearrangement uses TRBV10-2 and TRBJ1-1; D call uncertain. V gave up 8 bases and J gave up 1 base, with 5 bases separating them. Germline-derived CDR1 and CDR2 are WSHSY and SAAADI. The CDR3 sequence is 11 residues long. The CDR3 reads CASEGNTEAFF. DNA of the CDR3: TGCGCCAGCGAGGGGAACACTGAAGCTTTCTTT.

This chain links TRBV27 with TRBJ1-2; TRBD1 agrees at 8 bases. V was clipped by 8 bases and J by 3 bases; unmatched bases: 11. Germline lookup yields CDR1 MNHEY and CDR2 SMNVEV (reference sequence). The CDR3 is 15 residues long. CDR3 sequence: CASGYSGGVYYGYTF. In DNA, the CDR3 is TGTGCCAGCGGTTACTCAGGGGGCGTTTACTATGGCTACACCTTC.

V usage is TRBV5-6 and J usage is TRBJ1-2; D unclear. Germline CDR1 SGHDT, CDR2 YYEEEE. V lost 0 bases and J lost 5, with 11 bases in between. CDR3 length: 14 amino acids. The CDR3 is CASSLDGPRYGYTF. In DNA form, the CDR3 reads TGTGCCAGCAGCTTGGATGGACCCCGGTATGGCTACACCTTC. The whole variable domain, filled in from reference TRBV5-6 and TRBJ1-2, reads DAGVTQSPTHLIKTRGQQVTLRCSPKSGHDTVSWYQQALGQGPQFIFQYYEEEERQRGNFPDRFSGHQFPNYSSELNVNALLLGDSALYLCASSLDGPRYGYTFGSGTRLTVV.

This chain's CDR3 is CASSLSFGQPQHF. The CDR3 bases are TGTGCCAGCAGCTTGTCTTTCGGTCAGCCCCAGCATTTT. The chain combines TRBV5-8 with TRBJ1-5, with D unresolved. The CDR3 has 13 amino acids. With 1 base removed from V and 6 bases from J, the gap between germline ends came to 8 bases. The germline V gene has CDR1 SGHTS and CDR2 YDEGEE.

This CDR3 is CASSLSPEQYF. The CDR3 DNA follows: TGTGCCAGCAGCTTATCGCCCGAGCAGTACTTC. The chain has TRBV11-2 and TRBJ2-7; D ambiguous. The germline CDR1 and CDR2 sequences are SGHAT and FQNNGV. V dropped 2 bases and J dropped 6 bases, with 5 bases sitting between them. The CDR3 length is 11 residues.

The V and J genes are TRBV5-1 and TRBJ1-1; possibly TRBD1 for D (5 bases). CDR1 and CDR2 (germline): SGHRS, YFSETQ. The CDR3 spans 14 residues. V gave up 0 bases and J gave up 5 bases, with 11 bases separating them. The CDR3 is CASSLGQGGTEAFF. As DNA, the CDR3 is TGCGCCAGCAGCTTGGGCCAGGGTGGAACTGAAGCTTTCTTT.

The chain is built from TRBV6-1 and TRBJ1-1, with D tentatively TRBD1 (6 bases). Germline V gives CDR1 MNHNS, CDR2 SASEGT. This CDR3 is 13 amino acids long. V lost 8 bases to trimming and J lost 5 bases, with 15 bases between them. The chain's CDR3 is CASRATGATEAFF. CDR3 DNA: TGTGCCAGCCGAGCGACAGGAGCAACTGAAGCTTTCTTT.